The 8 T cell receptor beta chains in this list originate from one sample, sequenced in a study of blood T cell repertoires in COVID-19. Clones were read by immunoSEQ multiplex PCR, and TCRdb kept only the in-frame ones, dropping some. The sample contains more than 85,000 clones, about 85% of which appear only once. Material for sequencing was peripheral blood. The receptors come from a man aged 65-85 years with acute or convalescent COVID-19.

This chain joins TRBV28 and TRBJ1-5; D is ambiguous. Germline V gene lookup returns CDR1 MDHEN and CDR2 SYDVKM. The length of the CDR3 is 13 residues. V gave up 5 bases and J gave up 5 bases, with 10 bases separating them. As DNA, the CDR3 is TGTGCCAGCAGTCTTGGGCTTCATCAGCCCCAGCATTTT. Protein: CASSLGLHQPQHF.

The chain links TRBV2 to TRBJ1-1; 12 bases line up with TRBD1. Looked up from germline, CDR1 is SNHLY and CDR2 is FYNNEI. This CDR3 spans 14 amino acids. Trimming took 10 bases from V and 6 from J; bases not matched to a gene: 9. The CDR3 protein is CATSTGTGGAEAFF. CDR3 sequence (DNA): TGTGCCACCTCTACCGGGACAGGGGGCGCTGAAGCTTTCTTT.

In this sample, this clone turned up a few times. The chain recombines TRBV2 with TRBJ1-1; weak D call: TRBD1 (5 bases). Germline V lookup: CDR1 SNHLY, CDR2 FYNNEI. The CDR3 extends over 15 amino acids. Trimming removed 8 bases at V and 1 base at J, with 17 bases between. CDR3 residues: CASSVRVRTNTEAFF. Here the CDR3 DNA reads TGTGCCAGCTCGGTCAGGGTGAGGACGAACACTGAAGCTTTCTTT.

The chain joins TRBV5-6 to TRBJ2-5; 8 bases are a match to TRBD1. Germline-derived CDR1 and CDR2 are SGHDT and YYEEEE. V was pared by 4 bases and J by 3 bases, with 17 bases of the junction left unmatched. The CDR3 is made up of 18 amino acids. CDR3 bases: TGTGCCAGCAGCGCCCTGCGGGGCAGGGGGCTATTCGAAGAGACCCAGTACTTC. The encoded protein is CASSALRGRGLFEETQYF.

The rearrangement joins TRBV3-1 (or the pseudogene TRBV3-2) to TRBJ2-3; TRBD1 agrees at 9 bases. The CDR3 extends over 15 amino acids. The germline CDR1 and CDR2 sequences are LGHDT and YNNKEL (reference sequence). V was pared by 4 bases and J by 0 bases, with 2 bases of the junction left unmatched. The CDR3 spells CASSPGTGSTDTQYF. The CDR3 region has the DNA TGTGCCAGCAGCCCGGGGACAGGGAGCACAGATACGCAGTATTTT.

This chain connects TRBV7-6 to TRBJ1-3; D remains ambiguous. Germline-derived CDR1 and CDR2 are SGHVS and FNYEAQ. The V and J ends lost 1 base and 1 base respectively, with 5 bases between them. The CDR3 extends over 14 amino acids. The CDR3 nucleotides read TGTGCCAGCAGCTTAGTGCAGTCTGGAAACACCATATATTTT. Translating gives CASSLVQSGNTIYF.

The rearrangement joins TRBV19 to TRBJ2-3, with TRBD2 as a possible D gene (6 bases). Trimming took off 7 bases at V and 0 bases at J, with 14 bases between the two ends. From germline, CDR1 is LNHDA and CDR2 SQIVND (reference sequence). CDR3 size: 15 residues. As DNA, the CDR3 is TGTGCCAGTACCTCCTGGGGGGATAGCACAGATACGCAGTATTTT. Translated, it gives CASTSWGDSTDTQYF.

The chain is built from TRBV7-8 and TRBJ1-1; TRBD1 matches at 8 bases. Germline lookup yields CDR1 SGHVS and CDR2 FQNEAQ. The CDR3 sequence is 16 residues long. The junction had 8 bases not matched to a gene; V was cut back by 4 bases and J by 1 base. The CDR3: CASSSQGARENTEAFF. DNA for the CDR3: TGTGCCAGCAGCTCTCAGGGGGCTCGAGAGAACACTGAAGCTTTCTTT.